The 8 T cell receptor beta chains presented below share a single source sample, sequenced in a study of vaccination and CD4 T cells after COVID-19. Cultured CD4+ T cell DNA underwent sequencing with the Oncomine TCR Beta short-read assay. TCRdb re-called the PCR reads with MiXCR, one entry per CDR3 protein. The sample comprises 10,000 to 15,000 distinct CDR3 sequences, just over 35% of which are singletons, and around 20% rests with the top ten. Their target antigens are unknown. The sample's treatment: roughly 10-day PBMC culture with coronavirus spike peptide pools or control peptides (ViraFEST assay). The material sequenced was cultured CD4+ T cells from blood. These receptor sequences come from a human donor with COVID-19.

This chain connects TRBV11-2 to TRBJ1-2; TRBD1 might be the D (5 bases). With 4 bases removed from V and 4 bases from J, the gap between germline ends came to 13 bases. This CDR3 has 14 residues. Germline CDR1 SGHAT, CDR2 FQNNGV. In DNA form, the CDR3 reads TGTGCCAGCAGCTCCAGGACAAGCCCCTATGGCTACACCTTC. Its protein is CASSSRTSPYGYTF.

Only a few counts were recorded for this clonotype. This chain joins TRBV19 and TRBJ1-3; D is uncertain. Germline lookup yields CDR1 LNHDA and CDR2 SQIVND (reference sequence). V lost 6 bases, J lost 0 bases, and 21 bases lay in between. The CDR3 has 18 amino acids. CDR3 DNA sequence: TGTGCCAGTAGGATCCGGTCACTTGGCGAAGACTCTGGAAACACCATATATTTT. Residues: CASRIRSLGEDSGNTIYF.

This clonotype was picked up a small number of times. The chain joins TRBV20-1 to TRBJ2-7, with D hard to call. Germline values: CDR1 DFQATT, CDR2 SNEGSKA (reference sequence). The CDR3 runs to 16 residues. Trimming left V 0 bases short and J 3 bases short, with 18 bases between. This CDR3 is CSARDGERPAFYEQYF. The CDR3, as DNA: TGCAGTGCTAGAGATGGAGAGAGACCGGCGTTCTACGAGCAGTACTTC.

The chain joins TRBV7-8 to TRBJ2-7; D is possibly TRBD1 (6 bases). This CDR3 spans 14 amino acids. The V gene's germline CDR1 is SGHVS and CDR2 FQNEAQ. The ends were cut back, 6 bases at V and 13 bases at J, with 25 bases in the middle. The DNA of the CDR3 is TGTGCCAGCAGGGGACCCTTGGTCCAGGGGTTTAGCTACTTC. This translates into CASRGPLVQGFSYF.

This clonotype was counted only a few times. V usage is TRBV6-1 and J usage is TRBJ1-2; D may be TRBD1 (6 bases). Deletions cut 6 bases from V and 2 bases from J, with 16 bases between. Germline CDR1 MNHNS, CDR2 SASEGT. The CDR3 contains 15 residues. DNA for the CDR3: TGTGCCAGCAGAGGGGGGGGCGCAGTAAACTATGGCTACACCTTC. Amino acid sequence: CASRGGGAVNYGYTF.

V gene TRBV6-1 combines with J gene TRBJ2-2, with 11 bases lining up with TRBD2. This CDR3 has 19 residues. Germline V lookup: CDR1 MNHNS, CDR2 SASEGT. V lost 6 bases to trimming and J lost 0 bases; unmatched junction nucleotides: 12. The CDR3 is CASSGRDFSGGANTGELFF. The CDR3 DNA is TGTGCCAGCAGCGGCCGTGATTTTAGCGGGGGGGCGAACACCGGGGAGCTGTTTTTT.

The V gene is TRBV6-5, the J gene TRBJ1-2; D ambiguous. V lost 0 bases, J lost 8 bases, and 16 bases lay in between. Germline lookup yields CDR1 MNHEY and CDR2 SVGAGI. The CDR3 runs to 15 residues. CDR3 sequence (DNA): TGTGCCAGCAGTTACTCGACTCAGGCCACGCGGGGCTACACCTTC. Its translation is CASSYSTQATRGYTF.

The chain carries TRBV6-1 and TRBJ1-4; D is ambiguous. The CDR3 extends over 14 amino acids. In germline, CDR1 is MNHNS, CDR2 SASEGT. Trimming cost V 2 bases and J 6 bases, with 10 bases left between them. CDR3 loop: CASSESGRYEKLFF. CDR3 sequence (DNA): TGTGCCAGCAGTGAAAGTGGGCGGTATGAAAAACTGTTTTTT.